The sequence of this T cell receptor beta chain was determined in a study of blood T cell repertoires in COVID-19. Overall study context: The study drew acute and convalescent COVID-19 samples from the United States, Italy and Spain.

The length of the CDR3 is 15 residues. The germline V and J ends were trimmed by 6 bases and 2 bases, with 16 bases remaining between them. Germline CDR1 reads MNHEY; CDR2 reads SMNVEV (reference sequence). In the authors' methods: Estimates of nucleated cell counts were drawn from the amplification of reference gene primers. Sequenced by immunoSEQ multiplex PCR; TCRdb stores in-frame clones only, minus some. That table furnishes V, J and clone size, whereas the DNA furnished D and trimming. The data contain nearly 200,000 clones, about 85% of them singletons. This TCR was recovered from a human donor in a cohort sampled during active COVID-19. This rearrangement joins TRBV27 to TRBJ2-5; possible D gene TRBD1, 6 bases. The source material was peripheral blood. CDR3 in DNA: TGTGCCAGCAGCCAATCCCAGGGGATTCAAGAGACCCAGTACTTC. Translation gives CASSQSQGIQETQYF.